One sample yielded the 9 T cell receptor beta chains listed below, sequenced in a study of cytomegalovirus exposure and HLA in healthy donors. The PCR was carried out with 60 Vbeta primers and 13 Jbeta primers. Data came from immunoSEQ multiplex PCR; TCRdb stores just in-frame clones and leaves some out. The sample yields 170,000 or so clones, over 65% seen once. Specimen: PBMCs. All receptors derive from a woman aged 25 to 45 in good health and CMV-seropositive.

This sequence joins TRBV2 and TRBJ1-1; TRBD1 matches 7 bases. V was pared by 9 bases and J by 1 base, with 11 bases of the junction left unmatched. The CDR3 totals 15 residues. CDR1 SNHLY and CDR2 FYNNEI come from the germline V gene. As DNA, the CDR3 is TGTGCCAGTAGGGGAACAGGGGCTACGAACACTGAAGCTTTCTTT. Translated, it gives CASRGTGATNTEAFF. Drawing the rest from reference TRBV2 and TRBJ1-1, the complete variable domain is EPEVTQTPSHQVTQMGQEVILRCVPISNHLYFYWYRQILGQKVEFLVSFYNNEISEKSEIFDDQFSVERPDGSNFTLKIRSTKLEDSAMYFCASRGTGATNTEAFFGQGTRLTVV.

CDR3 loop: CASSLRASYSYEQYF. CDR3 bases: TGTGCCAGCAGCCTGAGGGCCAGCTACTCCTACGAGCAGTACTTC. The rearrangement links TRBV5-8 to TRBJ2-7, with a weak D call TRBD2 (5 bases). V dropped 4 bases and J dropped 0 bases, with 14 bases sitting between them. CDR3 length: 15 residues. Germline lookup yields CDR1 SGHTS and CDR2 YDEGEE.

The chain carries TRBV2 and TRBJ1-1; D gene unclear. With 5 bases removed from V and 0 bases from J, the gap between germline ends came to 13 bases. The CDR3 is 15 residues long. Germline V CDR1 and CDR2: SNHLY, FYNNEI. In DNA form, the CDR3 reads TGTGCCAGCAGTCAAGGTCAGGCAATGAACACTGAAGCTTTCTTT. It encodes CASSQGQAMNTEAFF.

This sequence joins TRBV19 and TRBJ2-3, with 11 bases fitting TRBD2. CDR1 is LNHDA and CDR2 is SQIVND in the germline V gene (reference sequence). V shed 3 bases and J 1 base; nucleotides not matched to a gene: 6. The CDR3 length is 17 residues. CDR3 amino acids: CASSIGTSGHGTDTQYF. Written as DNA, the CDR3 is TGTGCCAGTAGTATTGGGACTAGCGGACATGGCACAGATACGCAGTATTTT.

The chain employs TRBV7-2 and TRBJ2-7; D ambiguous. Trimming cost V 2 bases and J 4 bases, with 6 bases left between them. Germline CDR1 reads SGHTA; CDR2 reads FQGNSA. The CDR3 has 12 amino acids. DNA of the CDR3: TGTGCCAGCAGCTTATCGGAGTACGAGCAGTACTTC. This translates into CASSLSEYEQYF.

V is TRBV7-2 and J is TRBJ2-7; 7 bases fit TRBD2. V gave up 5 bases and J gave up 1 base; unmatched junction bases: 5. Germline loops: CDR1 SGHTA, CDR2 FQGNSA. This CDR3 is 14 amino acids long. CDR3 sequence: CASSPAGLSYEQYF. As DNA, the CDR3 is TGTGCCAGCAGCCCAGCGGGACTATCCTACGAGCAGTACTTC.

The chain carries TRBV5-6 and TRBJ2-7, with 9 bases matching TRBD2. V was clipped by 0 bases and J by 4 bases; unmatched bases: 5. CDR1 SGHDT and CDR2 YYEEEE come from the germline V gene. The CDR3 is made up of 15 amino acids. The chain's CDR3 is CASSLGAGGVYEQYF. The CDR3 bases are TGTGCCAGCAGCTTGGGAGCGGGAGGTGTTTACGAGCAGTACTTC.

J is TRBJ1-2 and V is TRBV27; D perhaps matches TRBD1 (6 bases). The CDR3 sequence is 16 residues long. Germline CDR1 and CDR2: MNHEY and SMNVEV (reference sequence). The V gene lost 2 bases and the J gene lost 3 bases, with 16 bases spanning the gap. CDR3 in amino acids: CASSLGPGQHDYGYTF. CDR3 in DNA: TGTGCCAGCAGTTTAGGTCCCGGACAGCACGACTATGGCTACACCTTC.

The chain carries TRBV5-1 and TRBJ2-2; TRBD2 matches at 9 bases. CDR1 and CDR2 from the germline V gene are SGHRS and YFSETQ. There are 14 residues in the CDR3. Trimming took 7 bases from V and 7 from J; bases not matched to a gene: 8. CDR3: CASDSGGAFGELFF. For the CDR3, the DNA is TGCGCCAGCGATAGCGGGGGCGCCTTCGGGGAGCTGTTTTTT.